Following are 15 T cell receptor beta chains from one sample sequenced in a study of T cell repertoires in aging, cancer and after chemotherapy. TRB rearrangements spanning V, D and J were amplified using mixed TRB-A/B primers. In TCRdb, the multiplex PCR reads were re-called with MiXCR into one record per CDR3 protein. The sample consists of roughly 1,500 distinct CDR3 sequences, about 66% of them appearing once. Amplification of TCR beta used genomic DNA extracted from peripheral blood. Material: blood. All receptors derive from a human donor with a blood cancer.

The chain links TRBV6-5 to TRBJ2-7; 8 nucleotides line up with TRBD1. Trimming cost V 5 bases and J 2 bases; bases outside gene matches: 5. The CDR3 has 14 amino acids. Germline V CDR1 and CDR2: MNHEY, SVGAGI. The CDR3 nucleotides read TGTGCCAGCAGTACCGGGACAGGAACCTACGAGCAGTACTTC. Protein: CASSTGTGTYEQYF.

This clonotype was seen more than once but under ten times. The chain is built from TRBV12-3 or TRBV12-4 and TRBJ2-1; 7 positions match TRBD1. The CDR3 is made up of 15 amino acids. Trimming removed 8 bases from V and 3 bases from J; junction bases left unmatched: 10. CDR3 nucleotides: TGTGCCAGCTCCCGCCTAGGACAGGACTACAATGAGCAGTTCTTC. It codes for CASSRLGQDYNEQFF.

The chain couples TRBV6-1 to TRBJ2-3, with D perhaps matching TRBD1 (5 bases). The DNA end is a closer match to TRBJ2-1, so the J assignment may be wrong. Germline loops: CDR1 MNHNS, CDR2 SASEGT. The CDR3 is made up of 13 amino acids. Here the CDR3 reads CASSERLRVEQFF. The CDR3 region has the DNA TGTGCCAGCAGTGAAAGGCTCAGGGTTGAGCAGTTCTTC.

This sequence joins TRBV15 and TRBJ2-5; D gene uncertain. The germline gives CDR1 LNHNV, CDR2 YYDKDF (reference sequence). The length of the CDR3 is 13 residues. Trimming shortened V by 0 bases and J by 5 bases, and 7 bases separated the two germline ends. The CDR3 here is CATSRDPGETQYF. The CDR3 DNA follows: TGTGCCACCAGCAGAGACCCCGGTGAGACCCAGTACTTC.

This sequence joins TRBV29-1 and TRBJ1-2, with 7 bases identical to TRBD1. CDR1 is SQVTM and CDR2 is ANQGSEA in the germline V gene. This CDR3 spans 14 amino acids. Losses at the gene ends were 4 bases for V and 8 bases for J; bases not matched to a gene: 13. Here the CDR3 DNA reads TGCAGCGTTGGGCCCCCAGGGACAGTCGGAGGCTACACCTTC. Translation: CSVGPPGTVGGYTF.

As DNA, the CDR3 is TGCGCCAGTAGATCCGGGACTAGCGACTCCTACGAGCAGTACTTC. As protein: CASRSGTSDSYEQYF. The chain recombines TRBV10-2 with TRBJ2-7; 10 nucleotides match TRBD2. Trimming removed 9 bases from V and 0 bases from J; junction bases left unmatched: 8. Germline loops: CDR1 WSHSY, CDR2 SAAADI. The CDR3 totals 15 residues.

This rearrangement joins TRBV18 to TRBJ1-2; TRBD1 agrees at 9 bases. The germline V gene has CDR1 KGHSH and CDR2 LQKENI. The V gene end was trimmed by 2 bases and the J gene end by 7 bases; junction bases not matched to a gene: 5. This CDR3 has 14 residues. The CDR3 region is CASSPTGTGSGYTF. For the CDR3, the DNA is TGTGCCAGCTCACCAACCGGGACAGGGTCTGGCTACACCTTC.

The genes are TRBV6-1 and TRBJ1-2; D ambiguous. The CDR3 has 14 amino acids. V lost 8 bases to trimming and J lost 3 bases, with 16 bases between them. Germline V lookup: CDR1 MNHNS, CDR2 SASEGT. The CDR3 bases are TGTGCCAGCTCGCAGGACTGGTGGGACTATGGCTACACCTTC. Translation: CASSQDWWDYGYTF.

This chain links TRBV6-5 with TRBJ1-3; D gene uncertain. Between the trimmed V and J ends, which lost 6 bases and 4 bases, there was a span of 10 bases. The CDR3 spans 13 residues. The germline V gene encodes CDR1 MNHEY and CDR2 SVGAGI. For the CDR3, the DNA is TGTGCCAGCAGGCGCTTGACAGGAAACACCATATATTTT. Protein sequence: CASRRLTGNTIYF.

This chain uses TRBV29-1 with TRBJ1-1; D gene ambiguous. V gave up 6 bases and J gave up 4 bases, with 9 bases separating them. Germline V CDR1 and CDR2: SQVTM, ANQGSEA. The CDR3 totals 11 residues. The DNA for the CDR3 is TGCAGCGTGGACCTGGGCACTGAAGCTTTCTTT. Encoded protein: CSVDLGTEAFF.

V usage is TRBV12-3 or TRBV12-4 and J usage is TRBJ2-7, with TRBD2 identical over 10 bases. Unmatched junction bases numbered 3, after V lost 1 base and J lost 3 bases. The CDR3 covers 15 residues. The CDR3 is CASSLGASGSYEQYF. CDR3 DNA: TGTGCCAGCAGTTTAGGGGCTAGCGGGAGCTACGAGCAGTACTTC.

The chain couples TRBV6-5 to TRBJ1-1, with D possibly TRBD1 on 6 matching bases. The germline CDR1 and CDR2 sequences are MNHEY and SVGAGI. There are 12 residues in the CDR3. Deletions cut 7 bases from V and 5 bases from J, with 11 bases between. The DNA for the CDR3 is TGTGCCAGCACTAAAGGGGGAACTGAAGCTTTCTTT. Protein: CASTKGGTEAFF.

The rearrangement joins TRBV6-5 to TRBJ1-2; D is possibly TRBD1 (5 bases). The CDR3 is 15 amino acids. V was trimmed by 10 bases and J by 4 bases, leaving 22 bases between them. CDR1 and CDR2 (germline): MNHEY, SVGAGI. The CDR3 reads CATLYTGSGAYGYTF. For the CDR3, the DNA is TGTGCCACCCTCTACACCGGGTCTGGGGCCTATGGCTACACCTTC.

The DNA for the CDR3 is TGTGCCAGTAGTCCCAAGAACACTGAAGCTTTCTTT. It specifies CASSPKNTEAFF. The chain links TRBV19 to TRBJ1-1; no definite D call. From germline, CDR1 is LNHDA and CDR2 SQIVND (reference sequence). The CDR3 extends over 12 amino acids. V was clipped by 5 bases and J by 1 base, with 5 bases between them.

The chain uses TRBV6-5 and TRBJ2-7; TRBD2 matches 7 bases. This CDR3 has 14 residues. Germline V gene data show CDR1 as MNHEY and CDR2 as SVGAGI. V shed 6 bases, J shed 2 bases, and the junction held 7 bases outside the gene matches. The CDR3 DNA reads as TGTGCCAGCAGCTTAGGCGGGGGAGCCTACGAGCAGTACTTC. This sequence encodes CASSLGGGAYEQYF.